This entry concerns a single T cell receptor beta chain. At one of its ends the junction is not consistent with the germline gene, which may arise from a read error. A sample-barcoded 5' primer and a J-beta primer mix were used in a second PCR of roughly 7 to 11 cycles. One entry per CDR3 protein results from TCRdb running MiXCR on the 5' RACE reads. The sample contains 650,000 to 700,000 distinct CDR3 sequences, 32% of which appear only once. The data derive from a study of blood T cells in healthy people across ages. The CDR3 is 15 residues long. CDR1 is SSHAT and CDR2 is FNYEAQ in the germline V gene (reference sequence).

This receptor was obtained from a woman older than 75 in good health. This rearrangement joins TRBV7-7 to TRBJ2-5; maybe TRBD2 (5 bases). Sample: blood. The DNA for the CDR3 is TGTGCTAGCAGCTTAAGTGGGCTAGCTAGAGAGACCCAGTACTTC. This sequence encodes CASSLSGLARETQYF.